A selection of T cell receptor beta chains follows, all from one sample in a study of T cell responses to AZD1222 COVID-19 vaccine. Clones were sequenced by immunoSEQ multiplex PCR, and TCRdb holds only the in-frame ones, with some missing. Found here are some 150,000 clones, around 91% of them singletons; the top ten hold around 5.4%. Sequencing was performed on peripheral blood, taken on day 0 of AZD1222 vaccination. The receptors here all came from an adult in good health. CDR3s include the opening cysteine and the closing phenylalanine or tryptophan. Only some rows state a clone size, as once, few, many or a class for expanded clones.

TRBJ1-2 NA 10 TRBV20-1 CSASDINYTF
TRBJ1-2 NA 14 TRBV6-6 CASSPGRGDYGYTF
TRBJ1-6 once 15 TRBV7-9 CASSLRQGGNSPLHF
TRBJ2-7 NA 15 TRBV2 CASMPWDPSSYEQYF
TRBJ1-2 NA 18 TRBV9 CASSVSPGTGDPNYGYTF
TRBJ2-1 NA 15 TRBV19 CASSIGLAGYNEQFF
TRBJ2-2 once 15 TRBV19 CASRKAGGITGELFF
TRBJ1-4 NA 14 TRBV3-1/TRBV3-2 CASSQGRVEEKLFF
TRBJ2-7 NA 13 TRBV6-5 CASSLPQAYEQYF
TRBJ1-2 NA 14 TRBV28 CASSPQGLVYGYTF
TRBJ2-1 once 15 TRBV7-9 CVLPTSGRGNNEQFF
TRBJ1-6 NA 15 TRBV27 CASSLGQGRNSPLHF
TRBJ1-4 NA 14 TRBV27 CASRRGQGHEKLFF
TRBJ2-7 NA 14 TRBV27 CASSFGTGAYEQYF
TRBJ2-1 NA 17 TRBV23-1 CASSLLLPGQGINEQFF
TRBJ2-1 NA 15 TRBV19 CASSIGGSTHNEQFF
TRBJ2-1 few 14 TRBV5-4 CASSPGTRGNEQFF
TRBJ2-5 NA 16 TRBV7-2 CASSFYSGDWGETQYF
TRBJ2-4 NA 14 TRBV28 CASTPGQGGNIQYF
TRBJ2-7 NA 15 TRBV9 CASSLTGTDSYEQYF
TRBJ1-5 NA 16 TRBV19 CASILTGQGGNQPQHF
TRBJ1-3 NA 20 TRBV9 CASSPYGRTSTGSSGNTIYF
TRBJ1-2 NA 14 TRBV5-4 CASSYEGSPYGYTF
TRBJ2-6 NA 16 TRBV15 CATSSHRQGEANVLTF
TRBJ1-1 once 17 TRBV10-1 CASSESFQPGGKIEAFF
TRBJ2-7 NA 15 TRBV6-1 CASSESGRSGYEQYF
TRBJ2-2 few 16 TRBV18 CASSPRLAGEAGELFF